The 18 T cell receptor beta chains below were found in one sample sequenced in a study of T-cell memory formation after mild COVID-19. Via MiXCR, TCRdb re-called the 5' RACE reads, giving one row per CDR3 protein. The profile shows hundreds of thousands of distinct CDR3 sequences, approximately 19% of them singletons. The sample was PBMCs or a T cell subset sorted from them (not recorded which). These receptors all come from a man aged 18 to 30 who had mild COVID-19 (a few samples of this study predate the infection). Cell type and time point are not known.

This clonotype occurred a few times. The rearrangement uses TRBV5-1 and TRBJ2-1, with TRBD2 matching 11 bases. This CDR3 comprises 15 residues. Germline V gene sequence: CDR1 SGHRS, CDR2 YFSETQ. V shed 0 bases, J shed 8 bases, and the junction held 4 bases outside the gene matches. Here the CDR3 DNA reads TGCGCCAGCAGCTTGGCTAGCGGGGGGATATATGAGCAGTTCTTC. It codes for CASSLASGGIYEQFF.

The V call is TRBV10-2, the J call TRBJ2-7; D not certain. The germline gives CDR1 WSHSY, CDR2 SAAADI. Trimming cost V 3 bases and J 3 bases, with 9 bases left between them. There are 13 residues in the CDR3. CDR3 DNA: TGCGCCAGCAGTGACGGTGTTTTCTACGAGCAGTACGTC. Its translation: CASSDGVFYEQYV.

This chain uses TRBV7-9 with TRBJ1-1; 10 bases line up with TRBD1. The CDR3 spans 14 residues. Germline loops: CDR1 SEHNR, CDR2 FQNEAQ (reference sequence). V trimming: 5 bases; J trimming: 4 bases; junction bases outside the gene matches: 4. CDR3 loop: CASSRQGASTEAFF. The CDR3, as DNA: TGTGCCAGCAGCCGACAGGGGGCGAGCACTGAAGCTTTCTTT.

The chain combines TRBV6-5 with TRBJ2-7, with D maybe TRBD1 (6 bases). CDR3 length equals 14 residues. Germline lookup yields CDR1 MNHEY and CDR2 SVGAGI. V dropped 6 bases and J dropped 3 bases, with 15 bases sitting between them. CDR3 coding DNA: TGTGCCAGCAGCACCAACGGACAGTACTACGAGCAGTACTTC. It yields the protein CASSTNGQYYEQYF.

Note on this clonotype: The germline gene is not matched at one end of the junction; a read error may be the cause. The chain links TRBV7-3 to TRBJ1-6; no definite D call. This CDR3 contains 14 residues. Per germline, CDR1 SGHTA and CDR2 FQGTGA. CDR3 in DNA: TGTGGCAGCAGCTTGCGGCGGGAGAATTCACCCCTCCACTTT. Its translation: CGSSLRRENSPLHF.

This clonotype was recorded a few times. This chain joins TRBV9 and TRBJ1-2; D not resolved. Germline V lookup: CDR1 SGDLS, CDR2 YYNGEE. The CDR3 extends over 15 amino acids. With 2 bases removed from V and 8 bases from J, the gap between germline ends came to 19 bases. The CDR3 here is CASSVPSRPGWGYTF. DNA of the CDR3: TGTGCCAGCAGCGTTCCCAGCCGGCCCGGTTGGGGCTACACCTTC. The variable domain in full, completed from reference TRBV9 and TRBJ1-2, reads DSGVTQTPKHLITATGQRVTLRCSPRSGDLSVYWYQQSLDQGLQFLIQYYNGEERAKGNILERFSAQQFPDLHSELNLSSLELGDSALYFCASSVPSRPGWGYTFGSGTRLTVV.

The chain uses TRBV6-5 and TRBJ2-3, with TRBD2 identical over 8 bases. V was pared by 4 bases and J by 6 bases, with 6 bases of the junction left unmatched. The CDR3 is 14 residues long. Germline CDR1 is MNHEY and CDR2 is SVGAGI. CDR3 DNA: TGTGCCAGCAGTTCCCGGGGGGGCCTGGATACGCAGTATTTT. Encoded protein: CASSSRGGLDTQYF.

This clonotype was found a few times. The chain combines TRBV11-2 with TRBJ2-1; 12 nucleotides align to TRBD2. The V gene end was trimmed by 1 base and the J gene end by 7 bases; junction bases not matched to a gene: 8. Per the germline V gene, CDR1 is SGHAT and CDR2 is FQNNGV. The CDR3 runs to 17 residues. The CDR3 loop reads CASSLGPPSGGVNEQFF. In DNA, the CDR3 is TGTGCCAGCAGCTTAGGCCCGCCTAGCGGGGGGGTAAATGAGCAGTTCTTC.

The chain joins TRBV6-5 to TRBJ2-3; 12 bases map to TRBD2. The V and J ends lost 6 bases and 4 bases, in that order; junction bases with no gene match: 8. The CDR3 contains 16 residues. Per germline, CDR1 MNHEY and CDR2 SVGAGI. Here the CDR3 DNA reads TGTGCCAGCAGGCAACTAGCGGGGGGTGCCTCAGATACGCAGTATTTT. As protein: CASRQLAGGASDTQYF.

Only a few counts were recorded for this clonotype. The chain employs TRBV4-3 and TRBJ2-7, with 7 bases that match TRBD2. V lost 2 bases and J lost 6; bases outside the gene matches: 7. Looked up from germline, CDR1 is LGHNA and CDR2 is YSLEER. There are 14 residues in the CDR3. The DNA for the CDR3 is TGCGCCAGCAGCCAACAACGGGGGGTTAGCGAGCAGTACTTC. Translation gives CASSQQRGVSEQYF.

This chain links TRBV5-1 with TRBJ2-2, with TRBD2 as a possible D gene (5 bases). This CDR3 spans 14 amino acids. CDR1 is SGHRS and CDR2 is YFSETQ in the germline V gene. V gave up 4 bases and J gave up 5 bases, with 12 bases separating them. The CDR3 DNA reads as TGCGCCAGCAGCGTCCTACGGGATACCGGGGAGCTGTTTTTT. This codes for CASSVLRDTGELFF. Supplemented by reference TRBV5-1 and TRBJ2-2, the full variable domain reads KAGVTQTPRYLIKTRGQQVTLSCSPISGHRSVSWYQQTPGQGLQFLFEYFSETQRNKGNFPGRFSGRQFSNSRSEMNVSTLELGDSALYLCASSVLRDTGELFFGEGSRLTVL.

V and J are TRBV29-1 and TRBJ2-2; the D gene could be TRBD1 or TRBD2 (5 bases each). Germline V gives CDR1 SQVTM, CDR2 ANQGSEA. Trimming left V 3 bases short and J 1 base short, with 15 bases between. This CDR3 is 16 amino acids long. DNA for the CDR3: TGCAGCGTTGAGACGGGGCAGGCAGAGAACACCGGGGAGCTGTTTTTT. Its translation: CSVETGQAENTGELFF.

The V call is TRBV13, the J call TRBJ2-7; tentatively, D is TRBD1 (6 bases). V lost 5 bases, J lost 3 bases, and 8 bases lay in between. The CDR3 sequence is 12 residues long. The germline gives CDR1 PRHDT, CDR2 FYEKMQ (reference sequence). The CDR3: CASSGGNYEQYF. In nucleotides, the CDR3 is TGTGCCAGCAGCGGGGGCAACTACGAGCAGTACTTC. Combining the CDR3 with reference TRBV13 and TRBJ2-7 gives the whole variable domain AAGVIQSPRHLIKEKRETATLKCYPIPRHDTVYWYQQGPGQDPQFLISFYEKMQSDKGSIPDRFSAQQFSDYHSELNMSSLELGDSALYFCASSGGNYEQYFGPGTRLTVT.

This clonotype was counted a few times. The genes are TRBV18 and TRBJ1-1; D remains ambiguous. Germline CDR1 reads KGHSH; CDR2 reads LQKENI. The CDR3 extends over 11 amino acids. Trimming removed 2 bases from V and 7 bases from J, with 5 bases in between. The CDR3 reads CASSPENEAFF. The CDR3 nucleotides are TGTGCCAGCTCACCAGAAAATGAAGCTTTCTTT.

This clonotype was seen a few times. The rearrangement uses TRBV23-1 and TRBJ2-5; 8 nucleotides agree with TRBD1. TRBV23-1 is known as an ORF, though its function is uncertain. This CDR3 spans 15 amino acids. V gave up 2 bases and J gave up 5 bases; unmatched junction bases: 7. The CDR3 sequence is CASSQRQGRWETQYF. CDR3 nucleotide sequence: TGCGCCAGCAGTCAACGACAGGGGAGGTGGGAGACCCAGTACTTC.

There are a few counts of this clonotype. V gene TRBV19 combines with J gene TRBJ2-1, with 7 bases that match TRBD1. The CDR3 is made up of 15 amino acids. Germline loops: CDR1 LNHDA, CDR2 SQIVND (reference sequence). V lost 4 bases to trimming and J lost 2 bases; unmatched junction nucleotides: 5. Written as DNA, the CDR3 is TGTGCCAGTAGTAGGGGAACAGGGGCCTACAATGAGCAGTTCTTC. Amino acids: CASSRGTGAYNEQFF.

The chain carries TRBV5-4 and TRBJ2-3; a possible D gene is TRBD1 (6 bases). In germline, CDR1 is SGHNT, CDR2 YYREEE (reference sequence). V gave up 5 bases and J gave up 0 bases, with 13 bases separating them. The CDR3 totals 15 residues. In DNA form, the CDR3 reads TGTGCCAGCAGATCCGGGACAACCAGCACAGATACGCAGTATTTT. Its translation: CASRSGTTSTDTQYF.

J is TRBJ2-3 and V is TRBV5-1; 9 bases map to TRBD2. Germline values: CDR1 SGHRS, CDR2 YFSETQ. The J segment lost 2 bases and the V segment lost 4 bases, leaving 14 bases of the junction unmatched. The CDR3 is 18 amino acids. The CDR3 DNA follows: TGCGCCAGCAGCCCCTACATGGTAATAGCGGGGGACACAGATACGCAGTATTTT. It specifies CASSPYMVIAGDTDTQYF.